Reported below is one TCR beta chain. Sequencing was performed with immunoSEQ multiplex PCR; in TCRdb, only in-frame clones are kept and a portion is missing. This table has tens of thousands of clones, just over 75% appearing once. The sample belongs to a study of radiation and T cells in renal cell carcinoma. Looked up from germline, CDR1 is SGHRS and CDR2 is YFSETQ. Between the trimmed V and J ends, which lost 2 bases and 0 bases, there was a span of 9 bases. There are 15 residues in the CDR3. Indicated time point: blood 2 weeks post-SBRT. The treatment denotes: 15 Gy SBRT to primary tumor, nephrectomy 4 weeks later.

The receptor was derived from a man aged 55 to 70 with renal cell carcinoma. The V gene is TRBV5-1, the J gene TRBJ1-5; TRBD1 might be the D (6 bases). Specimen: blood, collected from a patient whose treatment included radiotherapy and nephrectomy. The CDR3 protein is CASSLRGDSNQPQHF. As DNA, the CDR3 is TGCGCCAGCAGCTTAAGGGGGGATAGCAATCAGCCCCAGCATTTT.